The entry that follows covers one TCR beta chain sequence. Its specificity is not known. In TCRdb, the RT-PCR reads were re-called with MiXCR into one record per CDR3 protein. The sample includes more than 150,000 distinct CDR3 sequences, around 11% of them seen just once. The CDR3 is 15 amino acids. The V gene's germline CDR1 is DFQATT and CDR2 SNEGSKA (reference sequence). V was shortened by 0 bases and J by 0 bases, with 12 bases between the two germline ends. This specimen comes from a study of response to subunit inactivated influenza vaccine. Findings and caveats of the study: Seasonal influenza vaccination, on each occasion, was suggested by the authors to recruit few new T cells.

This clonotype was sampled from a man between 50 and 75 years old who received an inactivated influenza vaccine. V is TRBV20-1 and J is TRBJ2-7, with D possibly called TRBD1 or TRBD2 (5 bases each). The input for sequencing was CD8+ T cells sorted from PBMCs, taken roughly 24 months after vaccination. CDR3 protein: CSARDWDRPSYEQYF. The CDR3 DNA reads TGCAGTGCTAGAGATTGGGACCGGCCCTCCTACGAGCAGTACTTC.